The T cell receptor (beta chain) under discussion was sequenced for a study of blood T cell repertoires in COVID-19. Overall study context: Sources were T cells, B-cell-depleted T cells, or PBMCs; the material itself was cDNA or gDNA.

Ages ranged from about 18 to 89 years, with residence in 20 to 30 US areas. Each exposed participant met a COVID-19 case in the 2 weeks preceding study entry. This CDR3 contains 19 residues. Trimming removed 1 base from V and 4 bases from J; junction bases left unmatched: 17. The germline V gene has CDR1 LGHDT and CDR2 YNNKEL (reference sequence). Source study methods: Quantification of nucleated cells was approximated via reference gene primer amplification. TCRdb keeps only in-frame clones here, not all; method: immunoSEQ multiplex PCR. V and J calls and clone size follow that table, whereas D and trimming were derived from the DNA. Of about 140,000 clones listed, more than 80% were seen once; the top ten hold approximately 1.6%.

This sequence originates from a woman between 18 and 29 years old who had been exposed to COVID-19. The chain recombines TRBV3-1 (or the pseudogene TRBV3-2) with TRBJ2-3, with 7 bases matching TRBD2. The sequenced sample consisted of PBMCs or T cells enriched from blood (not recorded which). The CDR3 DNA reads as TGTGCCAGCAGCCAAGCCCGATTGGGTGCGGGAGAGATAGCAGATACGCAGTATTTT. Its translation: CASSQARLGAGEIADTQYF.